One sample yielded the 32 T cell receptor beta chains listed below, sequenced in a study of patients and donors after allogeneic stem cell transplantation. MiXCR, applied by TCRdb to the RT-PCR reads, yields one record per CDR3 protein. Of about a million distinct CDR3 sequences in the sample, under 20% are singletons; the top ten hold around 6%. The sample was blood, either unsorted or a sorted T cell fraction (not recorded which). These receptors all come from a human donor who was either an allogeneic HSCT recipient or a stem cell or donor lymphocyte infusion donor (not recorded which). It is not recorded whose cells these are; they may come from a transplant donor.

The V call is TRBV2, the J call TRBJ1-5; TRBD1 agrees at 11 bases. Per the germline V gene, CDR1 is SNHLY and CDR2 is FYNNEI. The CDR3 length is 16 residues. Trimming at V came to 7 bases and at J to 2 bases, leaving 7 bases not matched to a gene. The CDR3 region has the DNA TGTGCCAGCAATTCGGACAGGGGGCTTGGCAATCAGCCCCAGCATTTT. This translates into CASNSDRGLGNQPQHF.

This clonotype came up a few times. CDR3 nucleotide sequence: TGTGCCATTCGGAATACAGGGGGCGTTGGACGAGATGGCTACACCTTC. This translates into CAIRNTGGVGRDGYTF. V gene TRBV10-3 combines with J gene TRBJ1-2; 9 nucleotides align to TRBD1. The CDR3 is 16 amino acids. V trimming: 9 bases; J trimming: 6 bases; junction bases outside the gene matches: 17. From germline, CDR1 is ENHRY and CDR2 SYGVKD.

V usage is TRBV19 and J usage is TRBJ2-7, with 7 bases lining up with TRBD1. The CDR3 has 16 amino acids. The junction had 9 bases not matched to a gene; V was cut back by 4 bases and J by 0 bases. The germline V gene encodes CDR1 LNHDA and CDR2 SQIVND (reference sequence). CDR3 residues: CASSTVQGKSSYEQYF. The CDR3 DNA follows: TGTGCCAGTAGTACAGTACAGGGGAAGAGCTCCTACGAGCAGTACTTC.

The chain is built from TRBV10-3 and TRBJ1-1; D is undetermined. This CDR3 region has 14 residues. Germline CDR1 is ENHRY and CDR2 is SYGVKD. V lost 7 bases and J lost 1, with 13 bases in between. CDR3 DNA: TGTGCCATCACCAGGTCCGAGTGGAACACTGAAGCTTTCTTT. Translating gives CAITRSEWNTEAFF.

Here the CDR3 reads CASSYSRGAGQFF. CDR3 nucleotides: TGTGCCAGCAGTTACTCGCGGGGCGCTGGGCAGTTCTTC. The chain is built from TRBV6-5 and TRBJ2-1, with a tentative D call TRBD2 (6 bases). The germline CDR1 and CDR2 sequences are MNHEY and SVGAGI. Between the trimmed V and J ends, which lost 0 bases and 12 bases, there was a span of 12 bases. The length of the CDR3 is 13 residues.

This chain connects TRBV10-3 to TRBJ2-7; D is unresolved. Germline V lookup: CDR1 ENHRY, CDR2 SYGVKD. The CDR3 sequence is 13 residues long. Trimming removed 4 bases from V and 2 bases from J, with 9 bases in between. CDR3 residues: CAISGGGTYEQYF. The CDR3 DNA reads TGTGCCATCAGTGGTGGCGGAACCTACGAGCAGTACTTC.

The V call is TRBV25-1, the J call TRBJ1-1; D unclear. With 4 bases removed from V and 0 bases from J, the gap between germline ends came to 6 bases. The CDR3 length is 13 residues. Per the germline V gene, CDR1 is MGHDK and CDR2 is SYGVNS. CDR3 residues: CASSAAMNTEAFF. DNA for the CDR3: TGTGCCAGCAGTGCAGCCATGAACACTGAAGCTTTCTTT.

This sequence joins TRBV29-1 and TRBJ2-7; TRBD2 matches at 11 bases. The CDR3 totals 14 residues. V gave up 7 bases and J gave up 7 bases; unmatched junction bases: 12. From germline, CDR1 is SQVTM and CDR2 ANQGSEA. Here the CDR3 reads CSGSIAGGPGEQYF. The CDR3 bases are TGCAGCGGAAGTATAGCGGGAGGGCCTGGGGAGCAGTACTTC.

This clonotype was detected a few times. CDR3 loop: CASSPRPGLGSTKNIQYF. The CDR3 DNA sequence: TGTGCCAGCAGTCCTCGACCCGGGCTTGGGTCAACCAAAAACATTCAGTACTTC. The rearrangement uses TRBV12-3 or TRBV12-4 and TRBJ2-4; no clear D gene. V was pared by 5 bases and J by 2 bases, with 22 bases between. The CDR3 loop spans 18 amino acids.

The chain is built from TRBV4-1 and TRBJ2-3, with a tentative D call TRBD1 (5 bases). Germline V lookup: CDR1 MGHRA, CDR2 YSYEKL. This CDR3 spans 15 amino acids. V was shortened by 6 bases and J by 4 bases, with 17 bases between the two germline ends. The CDR3 DNA follows: TGCGCCAGCAGACTCCACGGGCAGGGCTCAGATACGCAGTATTTT. This gives the protein CASRLHGQGSDTQYF.

This clonotype showed up just once. The chain has TRBV6-5 and TRBJ2-3, with TRBD2 matching 11 bases. The CDR3 contains 15 residues. V trimming: 2 bases; J trimming: 6 bases; junction bases outside the gene matches: 4. Germline CDR1 reads MNHEY; CDR2 reads SVGAGI. The CDR3 region has the DNA TGTGCCAGCAGTTACCTGGGACTAGCGGCTGATACGCAGTATTTT. Encoded protein: CASSYLGLAADTQYF.

The chain uses TRBV6-5 and TRBJ2-2, with D unresolved. The germline V gene has CDR1 MNHEY and CDR2 SVGAGI. The CDR3 is made up of 13 amino acids. V was trimmed by 4 bases and J by 4 bases, leaving 7 bases between them. The CDR3 loop is CASSWQSTGELFF. The CDR3 DNA reads TGTGCCAGCAGTTGGCAGAGCACCGGGGAGCTGTTTTTT.

The chain has TRBV5-1 and TRBJ1-5; D call uncertain. Trimming took 8 bases from V and 3 from J, leaving 18 bases between them. Germline V gives CDR1 SGHRS, CDR2 YFSETQ. The CDR3 is made up of 15 amino acids. The CDR3 reads CASDHVGNSNQPQHF. DNA of the CDR3: TGCGCCAGTGATCACGTAGGGAATTCCAATCAGCCCCAGCATTTT.

This chain joins TRBV7-8 and TRBJ2-2; possibly TRBD2 for D (6 bases). Germline CDR1 reads SGHVS; CDR2 reads FQNEAQ. The V and J ends lost 0 bases and 8 bases respectively, with 10 bases between them. The CDR3 contains 14 residues. CDR3 DNA: TGTGCCAGCAGCTTAGCGCTTCGGGGGGGGGAGCTGTTTTTT. Encoded protein: CASSLALRGGELFF.

This clonotype was seen a few times. The V call is TRBV24-1, the J call TRBJ2-1; no clear D. CDR1 is KGHDR, CDR2 SFDVKD, per germline. The CDR3 is 14 amino acids. V lost 3 bases, J lost 5 bases, and 10 bases lay in between. The CDR3 sequence is CATSDPTQNNEQFF. For the CDR3, the DNA is TGTGCCACCAGTGATCCCACCCAGAACAATGAGCAGTTCTTC.

The chain links TRBV5-1 to TRBJ1-2, with 10 positions matching TRBD1. Germline CDR1 and CDR2: SGHRS and YFSETQ. The CDR3 runs 14 residues. The V gene end was trimmed by 4 bases and the J gene end by 6 bases; junction bases not matched to a gene: 6. CDR3 in DNA: TGCGCCAGCAGCGCGACAGGGGGCTGGGATGGCTACACCTTC. This gives the protein CASSATGGWDGYTF. Full variable domain (outside the CDR3, taken from reference TRBV5-1 and TRBJ1-2): KAGVTQTPRYLIKTRGQQVTLSCSPISGHRSVSWYQQTPGQGLQFLFEYFSETQRNKGNFPGRFSGRQFSNSRSEMNVSTLELGDSALYLCASSATGGWDGYTFGSGTRLTVV.

This clonotype turned up a few times. The chain has TRBV6-1 and TRBJ2-7; possibly TRBD1 for D (5 bases). Germline V gene lookup returns CDR1 MNHNS and CDR2 SASEGT. The CDR3 totals 16 residues. Trimming shortened V by 6 bases and J by 4 bases, and 22 bases separated the two germline ends. In nucleotides, the CDR3 is TGTGCCAGCAGCTCCCCCTTGCTGCAGGGAAGGTACGAGCAGTACTTC. Translated: CASSSPLLQGRYEQYF.

This chain connects TRBV3-1 to TRBJ2-1, with TRBD1 matching over 8 bases. J was trimmed by 9 bases and V by 1 base; bases with no gene match: 8. Germline assignment: CDR1 LGHDT and CDR2 YNNKEL (reference sequence). The CDR3 is 15 residues long. CDR3 region: CASSQVLRGLAEQFF. The CDR3 nucleotides are TGTGCCAGCAGCCAAGTCCTCAGGGGGCTTGCTGAGCAGTTCTTC.

This sequence joins TRBV7-6 and TRBJ2-7; D not certain. The CDR3 loop spans 13 amino acids. Looked up from germline, CDR1 is SGHVS and CDR2 is FNYEAQ. The ends were cut back, 8 bases at V and 5 bases at J, with 16 bases in the middle. CDR3: CASSKSPQHEQYF. For the CDR3, the DNA is TGTGCCAGCTCCAAATCCCCCCAGCACGAGCAGTACTTC. The entire variable domain, with the rest obtained from reference TRBV7-6 and TRBJ2-7, is as follows: GAGVSQSPRYKVTKRGQDVALRCDPISGHVSLYWYRQALGQGPEFLTYFNYEAQQDKSGLPNDRFSAERPEGSISTLTIQRTEQRDSAMYRCASSKSPQHEQYFGPGTRLTVT.

The rearrangement uses TRBV29-1 and TRBJ2-7; a weak D match, TRBD1 (5 bases). The germline gives CDR1 SQVTM, CDR2 ANQGSEA. This CDR3 region has 12 residues. The V end lost 3 bases, the J end lost 5 bases, and 11 bases lay between the germline ends. CDR3 nucleotides: TGCAGCGTTGAGAAGGGGCCCAACGAGCAGTACTTC. Translation gives CSVEKGPNEQYF.

This clonotype was seen a handful of times. The chain employs TRBV7-8 and TRBJ2-3; maybe TRBD2 (5 bases). CDR3 length: 16 amino acids. Trimming cost V 0 bases and J 3 bases, with 13 bases left between them. Germline CDR1 and CDR2: SGHVS and FQNEAQ. The CDR3 sequence: CASSLATARRTDTQYF. For the CDR3, the DNA is TGTGCCAGCAGCTTAGCCACTGCGAGGAGGACAGATACGCAGTATTTT.

This clonotype was picked up a small number of times. The chain combines TRBV4-1 with TRBJ2-2; D is unresolved. Trimming cost V 2 bases and J 6 bases, with 10 bases left between them. Germline V gives CDR1 MGHRA, CDR2 YSYEKL. CDR3 length: 14 amino acids. The CDR3 is CASSQPGKSGELFF. The CDR3 DNA follows: TGCGCCAGCAGCCAACCAGGAAAGTCCGGGGAGCTGTTTTTT.

This clonotype was seen more than once but under ten times. V gene TRBV12-3 or TRBV12-4 combines with J gene TRBJ2-7; unclear D gene. V was trimmed by 3 bases and J by 7 bases, leaving 13 bases between them. The CDR3 consists of 13 residues. The CDR3: CASSFGPSREQYF. CDR3 DNA: TGTGCCAGCAGTTTTGGGCCCTCCCGGGAGCAGTACTTC.

The chain combines TRBV24-1 with TRBJ2-7; 12 nucleotides match TRBD1. The CDR3 is 16 residues long. The germline gives CDR1 KGHDR, CDR2 SFDVKD. The junction had 7 bases not matched to a gene; V was cut back by 2 bases and J by 6 bases. CDR3 DNA sequence: TGTGCCACCAGTGATTCGCCGGGACAGGGGGCGGCCGAGCAGTACTTC. It is translated as CATSDSPGQGAAEQYF.

The chain uses TRBV15 and TRBJ2-3; weak D call: TRBD2 (6 bases). Germline values: CDR1 LNHNV, CDR2 YYDKDF (reference sequence). Trimming left V 8 bases short and J 1 base short, with 10 bases between. CDR3 length equals 13 residues. CDR3 in amino acids: CATLGGGTDTQYF. DNA for the CDR3: TGTGCCACCTTGGGAGGAGGCACAGATACGCAGTATTTT.

The gene calls are TRBV11-3 and TRBJ1-1; a weak D match, TRBD1 (5 bases). Germline lookup yields CDR1 SGHNT and CDR2 YENEEA. The CDR3 loop spans 13 amino acids. Trimming took off 4 bases at V and 4 bases at J, with 10 bases between the two ends. The CDR3 protein is CASSSAGLTEAFF. The CDR3, as DNA: TGTGCCAGCAGCTCAGCGGGACTCACTGAAGCTTTCTTT.

About this clonotype: At one boundary the junction diverges from the germline segment, which might be a read error. The gene calls are TRBV27 and TRBJ2-1, with TRBD1 identical over 7 bases. The CDR3 is made up of 15 amino acids. Germline V gene sequence: CDR1 MNHEY, CDR2 SMNVEV (reference sequence). CDR3 in DNA: TGTGCCAGCAGTTTATCCGTTCTTTCCGGGACAGCTACACTCTTC. Translated: CASSLSVLSGTATLF.

This clonotype has only a few counts. The chain combines TRBV5-1 with TRBJ1-2, with TRBD1 matching 11 bases. The junction had 4 bases not matched to a gene; V was cut back by 4 bases and J by 2 bases. This CDR3 is built from 15 residues. Germline CDR1 SGHRS, CDR2 YFSETQ. This chain's CDR3 is CASSIGTGGNYGYTF. As DNA, the CDR3 is TGCGCCAGCAGCATCGGGACAGGGGGAAACTATGGCTACACCTTC.

The chain couples TRBV6-5 to TRBJ2-4, with D perhaps TRBD1 (6 bases). This CDR3 has 16 residues. With 2 bases removed from V and 0 bases from J, the gap between germline ends came to 11 bases. Per germline, CDR1 MNHEY and CDR2 SVGAGI. The CDR3 DNA is TGTGCCAGCAGTTACGGGGGCGATAAAGCCAAAAACATTCAGTACTTC. It codes for CASSYGGDKAKNIQYF.

This clonotype was counted at least ten times. The gene calls are TRBV5-1 and TRBJ2-1; D possibly corresponds to TRBD2 (6 bases). CDR1 is SGHRS and CDR2 is YFSETQ in the germline V gene. Trimming took 7 bases from V and 4 from J, leaving 15 bases between them. This CDR3 region has 14 residues. The CDR3 region has the DNA TGCGCCAGCCATGCGGGGAGAACTTACAATGAGCAGTTCTTC. Its protein is CASHAGRTYNEQFF.

This chain uses TRBV3-1 with TRBJ1-2; D remains ambiguous. V lost 5 bases, J lost 5 bases, and 18 bases lay in between. Germline V gene sequence: CDR1 LGHDT, CDR2 YNNKEL (reference sequence). The CDR3 contains 15 residues. CDR3 sequence reads: CASSTVVVAGYGYTF. The CDR3 nucleotides are TGTGCCAGCAGCACAGTTGTAGTCGCCGGATATGGCTACACCTTC.

This clonotype was counted only a few times. V gene TRBV9 combines with J gene TRBJ2-1; TRBD2 matches at 11 bases. This CDR3 is built from 16 residues. The junction had 3 bases not matched to a gene; V was cut back by 0 bases and J by 4 bases. Germline CDR1 is SGDLS and CDR2 is YYNGEE. CDR3: CASSVASGRLYNEQFF. The CDR3 bases are TGTGCCAGCAGCGTAGCTAGCGGGAGGTTATACAATGAGCAGTTCTTC.